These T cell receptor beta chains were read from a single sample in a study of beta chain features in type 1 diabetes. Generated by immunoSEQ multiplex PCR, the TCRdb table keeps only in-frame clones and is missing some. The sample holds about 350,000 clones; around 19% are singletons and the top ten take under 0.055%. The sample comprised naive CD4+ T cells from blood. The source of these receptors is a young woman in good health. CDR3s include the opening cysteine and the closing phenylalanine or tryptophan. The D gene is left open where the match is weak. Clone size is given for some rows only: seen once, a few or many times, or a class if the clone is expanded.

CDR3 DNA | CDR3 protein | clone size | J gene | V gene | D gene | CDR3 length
TGTGCCAGCAGCACCCCGGACAGCCGGCGGGCTTTCTTT | CASSTPDSRRAFF | NA | TRBJ1-1 | TRBV7-6 | NA | 13
TGTGCCATCAGCACGGACAGAACCTATGGCTACACCTTC | CAISTDRTYGYTF | NA | TRBJ1-2 | TRBV10-3 | NA | 13
TGCGCCAGCAGCTGGGGACAGGAAACCAATGAGCAGTTCTTC | CASSWGQETNEQFF | NA | TRBJ2-1 | TRBV5-1 | TRBD1 | 14
TGCAGCGTTGAGGTTAGCCGTCCTGGGGAGCTGTTTTTT | CSVEVSRPGELFF | NA | TRBJ2-2 | TRBV29-1 | NA | 13
TGCGCCAGCAGCCGGACTAGCGGGAGCTCCTACAATGAGCAGTTCTTC | CASSRTSGSSYNEQFF | few | TRBJ2-1 | TRBV5-1 | TRBD2 | 16
TGTGCCAGCAGCGCAGGGTACTATGGCTACACCTTC | CASSAGYYGYTF | NA | TRBJ1-2 | TRBV28 | NA | 12
TGTGCCAGTAGTAAGGGCGGGAGGGGAGATACGCAGTATTTT | CASSKGGRGDTQYF | few | TRBJ2-3 | TRBV19 | TRBD2 | 14
TGTGCCAGCAGTTACTCACAGCTTAATGAAAAACTGTTTTTT | CASSYSQLNEKLFF | NA | TRBJ1-4 | TRBV6-5 | NA | 14
TGTGCCAGCAGCTTAACGGCGGGATTAGATACGCAGTATTTT | CASSLTAGLDTQYF | few | TRBJ2-3 | TRBV7-9 | NA | 14
TGCGCCAGCAGCTTGGCCTCTGGGGGGAATCAGCCCCAGCATTTT | CASSLASGGNQPQHF | NA | TRBJ1-5 | TRBV5-1 | NA | 15
TGTGCCAGCAGCCAAATCAGCTCTGGAAACACCATATATTTT | CASSQISSGNTIYF | NA | TRBJ1-3 | TRBV4-2 | NA | 14
TGTGCCTGGAGTGCCCAGACTGGAAACACCATATATTTT | CAWSAQTGNTIYF | few | TRBJ1-3 | TRBV30 | NA | 13
TGTGCCAGTAGTGTCACAGGGGAATGGGAGACCCAGTACTTC | CASSVTGEWETQYF | NA | TRBJ2-5 | TRBV19 | TRBD1 | 14
TGTGCCAGCGGTCCGGGACATCAGAATCAGCCCCAGCATTTT | CASGPGHQNQPQHF | few | TRBJ1-5 | TRBV7-2 | NA | 14
TGCGCCAGCAGCCCTAGTACGGCTGGGTTGCAGCCCCAGCATTTT | CASSPSTAGLQPQHF | NA | TRBJ1-5 | TRBV4-3 | NA | 15
TGTGCCAGCAGCCGAGGGCAAGAGACCCAGTACTTC | CASSRGQETQYF | few | TRBJ2-5 | TRBV9 | NA | 12
TGTGCCAGCAGCGGTCGATCAGGGACTAGCGGGGGAGAGACCCAGTACTTC | CASSGRSGTSGGETQYF | NA | TRBJ2-5 | TRBV7-2 | TRBD2 | 17
TGTGCCAGCAGCGGACAGGTGGGTGGCTACACCTTC | CASSGQVGGYTF | few | TRBJ1-2 | TRBV9 | NA | 12
TGCGCCAGCAGCCAAAACCGGGCGGAGGAGAGCAATCAGCCCCAGCATTTT | CASSQNRAEESNQPQHF | few | TRBJ1-5 | TRBV4-1 | NA | 17
TGTGCCAGCAGCTTAGCCGGGACAGGTGACTACACCTTC | CASSLAGTGDYTF | few | TRBJ1-2 | TRBV7-9 | TRBD1 | 13
TGTGCCAGCAGTCCCGGGACTCCCCATTTGGCGAACAATGAGCAGTTCTTC | CASSPGTPHLANNEQFF | NA | TRBJ2-1 | TRBV7-2 | NA | 17
TGTGCCATTACGGGAAGCGGGAGCCTCACAGATACGCAGTATTTT | CAITGSGSLTDTQYF | few | TRBJ2-3 | TRBV10-3 | TRBD2 | 15
TGTGCCTGGAGCCCGGGGGTTCAGAGCTCCTACGAGCAGTACTTC | CAWSPGVQSSYEQYF | NA | TRBJ2-7 | TRBV30 | NA | 15
TGTGCAAGTCGCTTAGCGCGGGGGGGTCCACCCCTCCACTTT | CASRLARGGPPLHF | NA | TRBJ1-6 | TRBV12-2 | NA | 14
TGTGCCAGCAGTTCCTCGACAGGGACCTACGAGCAGTACTTC | CASSSSTGTYEQYF | NA | TRBJ2-7 | TRBV6-6 | TRBD1 | 14
TGCGCCAGCAGCTTGGCGGGTAGCGGCACAGATACGCAGTATTTT | CASSLAGSGTDTQYF | few | TRBJ2-3 | TRBV5-1 | NA | 15
TGTGCCAGCAGCGCTAGAGGAGGCCCTGGGAATGAGCAGTTCTTC | CASSARGGPGNEQFF | few | TRBJ2-1 | TRBV7-9 | NA | 15
TGTGCCAGCAGCTCACAGGGGGCCAAAAACATTCAGTACTTC | CASSSQGAKNIQYF | NA | TRBJ2-4 | TRBV7-9 | TRBD1 | 14
TGTGCCAGCAGCCCTCGGACAGGGCCCCTGGATGAGCAGTTCTTC | CASSPRTGPLDEQFF | few | TRBJ2-1 | TRBV9 | TRBD1 | 15
TGCGCCAGCAGCCAACAAGGACTGAAACAAGAGACCCAGTACTTC | CASSQQGLKQETQYF | few | TRBJ2-5 | TRBV4-1 | NA | 15
TGCAGCGGAGGACAGCAGAACACTGAAGCTTTCTTT | CSGGQQNTEAFF | NA | TRBJ1-1 | TRBV29-1 | NA | 12
TGTGCCAGCAGCTTGGGCCTTTCCTACGAGCAGTACTTC | CASSLGLSYEQYF | few | TRBJ2-7 | TRBV7-2 | NA | 13
TGCAGCGTCTCGGGACAGGGGGAATCGGATGAAAAACTGTTTTTT | CSVSGQGESDEKLFF | few | TRBJ1-4 | TRBV29-1 | TRBD1 | 15
TGTGCCAGCAGCTTGGGGCTCGACTCAGGGCAGCCCCAGCATTTT | CASSLGLDSGQPQHF | few | TRBJ1-5 | TRBV5-6 | NA | 15
TGCGCCAGCAGTCAATTCGGGAACACCGGGGAGCTGTTTTTT | CASSQFGNTGELFF | few | TRBJ2-2 | TRBV23-1 | NA | 14
TGTGCCAGCAGCTTAATGGCAGTCAGCACAGATACGCAGTATTTT | CASSLMAVSTDTQYF | NA | TRBJ2-3 | TRBV7-9 | NA | 15
TGTGCCAGCAGGGGAGAGGGCCACGAGCAGTACTTC | CASRGEGHEQYF | NA | TRBJ2-7 | TRBV2 | NA | 12
TGCGCCAGCAGTCAGACAGGGACCTACGAGCAGTACTTC | CASSQTGTYEQYF | NA | TRBJ2-7 | TRBV5-1 | TRBD1 | 13
TGTGCCTGGAGTGTAGACACCACAGATACGCAGTATTTT | CAWSVDTTDTQYF | few | TRBJ2-3 | TRBV30 | NA | 13
TGCGCCAGCAGCTGGGACAGCCGACAAGGGCAGTACTTC | CASSWDSRQGQYF | few | TRBJ2-7 | TRBV5-1 | TRBD1 | 13
TGTGCCAGCAGTGGAAGCGGGGCAGGGGTGTTGGAGACCCAGTACTTC | CASSGSGAGVLETQYF | NA | TRBJ2-5 | TRBV25-1 | NA | 16
TGTGCCAGCAGCCAAGGCCGGGGATCACATCAGCCCCAGCATTTT | CASSQGRGSHQPQHF | few | TRBJ1-5 | TRBV4-2 | NA | 15
TGTGCCAGCAGCTTAGATCAACTAGATGGAAGCACAGATACGCAGTATTTT | CASSLDQLDGSTDTQYF | few | TRBJ2-3 | TRBV11-3 | NA | 17
TGTGCCAGCAGCTTTACGGCAGGGATGAACACTGAAGCTTTCTTT | CASSFTAGMNTEAFF | NA | TRBJ1-1 | TRBV7-2 | NA | 15
TGTGCCAGCTCACGGCCCTACAATGAGCAGTTCTTC | CASSRPYNEQFF | few | TRBJ2-1 | TRBV18 | NA | 12
TGTGCCTGGAGTGTTGGTAGCGGGGGGTCAGATAGCACAGATACGCAGTATTTT | CAWSVGSGGSDSTDTQYF | NA | TRBJ2-3 | TRBV30 | TRBD2 | 18
TGTGCCACCAGCCCGGGGGGGTTACAGAGGGAGACCCAGTACTTC | CATSPGGLQRETQYF | NA | TRBJ2-5 | TRBV15 | TRBD2 | 15
TGTGCCAGCAGCTCAAGCCAGGGAAGGACAGATACGCAGTATTTT | CASSSSQGRTDTQYF | NA | TRBJ2-3 | TRBV7-9 | NA | 15
TGTGCCAGCAGCAGGGGACAGGGGGCCCTTGGCTACACCTTC | CASSRGQGALGYTF | NA | TRBJ1-2 | TRBV7-8 | TRBD1 | 14
TGTGCCTGGAGTGTAGATGGTCGGGTCCGTAGCGGCTACACCTTC | CAWSVDGRVRSGYTF | few | TRBJ1-2 | TRBV30 | NA | 15
TGCGCCAGCAGCCAAGGTAGCATTCAGTACTTC | CASSQGSIQYF | NA | TRBJ2-4 | TRBV4-1 | NA | 11
TGTGCCACCAGCAGAGATATCGCGGTCAGCTACGAGCAGTACTTC | CATSRDIAVSYEQYF | NA | TRBJ2-7 | TRBV15 | NA | 15
TGTGCCACCCGGCCAGGGGCGGGAGAGACCCAGTACTTC | CATRPGAGETQYF | NA | TRBJ2-5 | TRBV10-3 | NA | 13
TGCGCCAGCAGAGACGGGAGGTGGCAAGAGACCCAGTACTTC | CASRDGRWQETQYF | few | TRBJ2-5 | TRBV10-2 | TRBD2 | 14
TGTGCCAGCAGCGTCAGGCCACGAGAGACCCAGTACTTC | CASSVRPRETQYF | NA | TRBJ2-5 | TRBV9 | NA | 13